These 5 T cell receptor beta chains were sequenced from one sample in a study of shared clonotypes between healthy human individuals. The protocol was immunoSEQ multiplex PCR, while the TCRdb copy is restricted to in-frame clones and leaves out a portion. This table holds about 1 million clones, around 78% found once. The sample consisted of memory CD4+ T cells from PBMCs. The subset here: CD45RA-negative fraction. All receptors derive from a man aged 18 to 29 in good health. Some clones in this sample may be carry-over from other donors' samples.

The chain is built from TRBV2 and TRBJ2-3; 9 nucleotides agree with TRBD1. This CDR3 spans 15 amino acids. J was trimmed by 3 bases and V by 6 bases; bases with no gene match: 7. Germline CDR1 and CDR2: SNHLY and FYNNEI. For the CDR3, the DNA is TGTGCCAGCAGCACTACAGGGGGCCGGACAGATACGCAGTATTTT. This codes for CASSTTGGRTDTQYF.

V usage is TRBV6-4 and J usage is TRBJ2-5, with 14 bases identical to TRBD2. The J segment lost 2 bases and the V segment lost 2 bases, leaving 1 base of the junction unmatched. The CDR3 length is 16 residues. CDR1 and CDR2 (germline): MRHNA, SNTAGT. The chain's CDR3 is CASSDRTSGGQETQYF. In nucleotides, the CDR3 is TGTGCCAGCAGTGACCGGACTAGCGGGGGGCAAGAGACCCAGTACTTC.

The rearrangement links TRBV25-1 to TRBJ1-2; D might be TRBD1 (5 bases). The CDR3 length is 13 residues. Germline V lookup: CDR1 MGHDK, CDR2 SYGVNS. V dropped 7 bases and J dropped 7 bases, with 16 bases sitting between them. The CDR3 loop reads CASTLREGIGYTF. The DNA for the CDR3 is TGTGCCAGCACCCTCAGGGAAGGTATTGGCTACACCTTC.

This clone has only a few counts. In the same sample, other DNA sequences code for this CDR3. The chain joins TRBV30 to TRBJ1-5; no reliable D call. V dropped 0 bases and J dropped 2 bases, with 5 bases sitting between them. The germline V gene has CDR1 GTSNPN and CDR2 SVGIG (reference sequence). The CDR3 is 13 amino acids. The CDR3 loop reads CAWSVSGNQPQHF. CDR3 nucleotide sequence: TGTGCCTGGAGTGTAAGTGGCAATCAGCCCCAGCATTTT. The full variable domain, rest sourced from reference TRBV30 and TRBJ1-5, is SQTIHQWPATLVQPVGSPLSLECTVEGTSNPNLYWYRQAAGRGLQLLFYSVGIGQISSEVPQNLSASRPQDRQFILSSKKLLLSDSGFYLCAWSVSGNQPQHFGDGTRLSIL.

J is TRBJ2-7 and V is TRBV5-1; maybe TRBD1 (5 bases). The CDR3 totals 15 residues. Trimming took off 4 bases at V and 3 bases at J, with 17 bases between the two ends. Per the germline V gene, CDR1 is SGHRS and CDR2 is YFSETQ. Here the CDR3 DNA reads TGCGCCAGCAGCCTAACCGGACAAGGCCTCTACGAGCAGTACTTC. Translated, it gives CASSLTGQGLYEQYF.